A selection of T cell receptor beta chains follows, all from one sample in a study of a mutant IDH1 vaccine in newly diagnosed glioma. Antigens for these TCRs are unknown. The assay was immunoSEQ multiplex PCR, and TCRdb's table has in-frame clones only and misses some. Of 50,000 to 70,000 clones detected, around 84% appear once; the ten largest clones hold 4% to 5%. Specimen: PBMCs, collected from a glioma patient whose treatment included an IDH1 peptide vaccine. Receptors were obtained from a young man with glioma. CDR3s include the opening cysteine and the closing phenylalanine or tryptophan. D genes are given only for firm matches. Clone size is not always given. Where it is, it says once, few, many or a class for expanded clones.

size | length | J | V | D | DNA | CDR3
. | 15 | TRBJ1-3 | TRBV5-6 | . | TGTGCCAGCAGCGTCGACAGACTCTTTGGAAACACCATATATTTT | CASSVDRLFGNTIYF
. | 16 | TRBJ1-1 | TRBV28 | . | TGTGCCAGCACCGCCCACGGGGGGGCCCTGAACACTGAAGCTTTCTTT | CASTAHGGALNTEAFF
. | 15 | TRBJ2-3 | TRBV7-2 | . | TGTGCCAGCAGCTTAAACTATCTTAGCACAGATACGCAGTATTTT | CASSLNYLSTDTQYF
. | 15 | TRBJ1-1 | TRBV4-1 | TRBD1 | TGCGCCAGCAGTGGGAGGGGGCGAATGAGCACTGAAGCTTTCTTT | CASSGRGRMSTEAFF
. | 11 | TRBJ1-5 | TRBV2 | TRBD1 | TGTGCCAGCAGATACAGGGGACCCCAGCATTTT | CASRYRGPQHF
. | 13 | TRBJ1-5 | TRBV19 | . | TGTGCCAGTGCAGACTGGGAGAGTCAGCCCCAGCATTTT | CASADWESQPQHF
. | 14 | TRBJ2-1 | TRBV5-6 | . | TGTGCCAGCAGCATACGGGGTAGATACAATGAGCAGTTCTTC | CASSIRGRYNEQFF
. | 11 | TRBJ1-1 | TRBV2 | . | TGTGCCAGCAGGGAGACGTCTGAAGCTTTCTTT | CASRETSEAFF
once | 13 | TRBJ1-5 | TRBV5-8 | . | TGTGCCAGCAGCTTGGAAAGCAATCAGCCCCAGCATTTT | CASSLESNQPQHF
. | 18 | TRBJ1-2 | TRBV2 | . | TGTGCCAGCAACCAGCGCACCTTATTCCTGGAAAGGGACTATGGCTACACCTTC | CASNQRTLFLERDYGYTF
. | 15 | TRBJ1-4 | TRBV19 | . | TGTGCCAGTAGCAACTACGGGGGGCAGGCCGGAAAACTGTTTTTT | CASSNYGGQAGKLFF
. | 15 | TRBJ1-1 | TRBV5-8 | . | TGTGCCAGCAGCTTGGTGGCAGGCCTGAACACTGAAGCTTTCTTT | CASSLVAGLNTEAFF
. | 13 | TRBJ1-1 | TRBV10-2 | . | TGCGCCAGCAGTGATTGGGGTGGCACTGAAGCTTTCTTT | CASSDWGGTEAFF
. | 15 | TRBJ2-5 | TRBV27 | TRBD1 | TGTGCCAGCAGTTTATCGCCCCAGGGGGCCGGGACCCAGTACTTC | CASSLSPQGAGTQYF
. | 15 | TRBJ2-5 | TRBV10-2 | TRBD1 | TGCGCCAGCAGCGAACGGACAGGGGGCAGGGTCACCCAGTACTTC | CASSERTGGRVTQYF
. | 14 | TRBJ1-1 | TRBV5-4 | . | TGTGCCAGCAGCGACGACGCCTGGAACACTGAAGCTTTCTTT | CASSDDAWNTEAFF
. | 15 | TRBJ2-1 | TRBV7-9 | TRBD1 | TGTGCCAGCAGCACGAGAGGACAGGGAACAAATGAGCAGTTCTTC | CASSTRGQGTNEQFF
. | 14 | TRBJ2-7 | TRBV11-2 | TRBD1 | TGTGCCAGCAGCACCGGGACAGGGCATTACGAGCAGTACTTC | CASSTGTGHYEQYF
. | 12 | TRBJ2-1 | TRBV28 | . | TGTGCCAGCAGCCTGAAGGGCGATGAGCAGTTCTTC | CASSLKGDEQFF
. | 14 | TRBJ1-2 | TRBV18 | TRBD1 | TGTGCCAGCTCGCCAGAGGGACAGATCTATGGCTACACCTTC | CASSPEGQIYGYTF
. | 15 | TRBJ1-6 | TRBV6-5 | . | TGTGCCAGCAGTTTATGGGGGGCACTTAATTCACCCCTCCACTTT | CASSLWGALNSPLHF
. | 14 | TRBJ1-5 | TRBV6-6 | . | TGTGCCAGCAAGGCAGGTAATAGCAATCAGCCCCAGCATTTT | CASKAGNSNQPQHF
. | 17 | TRBJ2-3 | TRBV6-1 | TRBD1 | TGTGCCAGCAGTGACCAGGACAGGGGGCAATTCACAGATACGCAGTATTTT | CASSDQDRGQFTDTQYF
. | 18 | TRBJ1-6 | TRBV30 | TRBD1 | TGTGCCTGGAGTGTAAGATGGTGGGGACAGGGGCTGGGTTCACCCCTCCACTTT | CAWSVRWWGQGLGSPLHF
. | 11 | TRBJ2-5 | TRBV2 | . | TGTGCCAGCAGTGGAGCTGAGACCCAGTACTTC | CASSGAETQYF
. | 14 | TRBJ1-1 | TRBV5-1 | . | TGCGCCAGCAGCGTCGGACAGTTGGAAGCTGAAGCTTTCTTT | CASSVGQLEAEAFF
. | 13 | TRBJ1-3 | TRBV4-1 | . | TGCGCCAGCAGCCAAGCCTCTGGAAACACCATATATTTT | CASSQASGNTIYF
. | 20 | TRBJ1-4 | TRBV5-1 | TRBD1 | TGCGCCAGCAGCTTGGGTGGTTGGGGACAGTCCTTTGCAACTAATGAAAAACTGTTTTTT | CASSLGGWGQSFATNEKLFF
. | 14 | TRBJ1-1 | TRBV6-6 | . | TGTGCCAGCAGTTACAATACGGTGAACACTGAAGCTTTCTTT | CASSYNTVNTEAFF
. | 15 | TRBJ2-5 | TRBV5-4 | TRBD1 | TGTGCCACCAGGATACAGGGGGCGGCCATACAGACCCAGTACTTC | CATRIQGAAIQTQYF
. | 15 | TRBJ1-6 | TRBV6-5 | TRBD1 | TGTGCCAGCAGTTCTGGACAGGTTCGTGATTCACCCCTCCACTTT | CASSSGQVRDSPLHF
. | 16 | TRBJ2-3 | TRBV4-2 | TRBD2 | TGTGCCAGCAGCCATCCTAGCGGGGGGTCCACAGATACGCAGTATTTT | CASSHPSGGSTDTQYF
. | 15 | TRBJ2-7 | TRBV5-6 | . | TGTGCCAGCAGCTTGTTGGGGACGGTGGTAGGGGAGCAGTACTTC | CASSLLGTVVGEQYF
. | 15 | TRBJ1-1 | TRBV5-1 | . | TGCGCCAGCAGCCCGCGGGACACTCTGAACACTGAAGCTTTCTTT | CASSPRDTLNTEAFF
once | 15 | TRBJ2-5 | TRBV6-5 | TRBD1 | TGTGCCAGCAGTTACCGGGACAGGGGGCTTGAGACCCAGTACTTC | CASSYRDRGLETQYF
. | 15 | TRBJ2-5 | TRBV15 | . | TGTGCCACCAGCAGAGATCCGGTCGGAGGAGAGACCCAGTACTTC | CATSRDPVGGETQYF
. | 15 | TRBJ2-1 | TRBV21-1 | . | TGTGCCAGCAGCAAAGGTAGGACTAGGGTATATGAGCAGTTCTTC | CASSKGRTRVYEQFF
. | 16 | TRBJ1-5 | TRBV5-6 | TRBD1 | TGTGCCAGCAGTCTGAGCGACGGGACAGGGCGTCAGCCCCAGCATTTT | CASSLSDGTGRQPQHF
. | 15 | TRBJ2-1 | TRBV19 | TRBD1 | TGTGCCAGTAGTATGATCGGACAGGGTTACAATGAGCAGTTCTTC | CASSMIGQGYNEQFF
. | 14 | TRBJ2-7 | TRBV6-1 | . | TGTGCCAGCCGCCGTGGTGGGCAGATATACGAGCAGTACTTC | CASRRGGQIYEQYF
. | 14 | TRBJ2-5 | TRBV2 | . | TGTGCCAGCAGTGAACTTAGAATCCAAGAGACCCAGTACTTC | CASSELRIQETQYF
. | 16 | TRBJ2-3 | TRBV5-6 | . | TGTGCCAGCAGCCGGACCCTTTGGTCTAGCACAGATACGCAGTATTTT | CASSRTLWSSTDTQYF
. | 15 | TRBJ1-5 | TRBV28 | . | TGTGCCAGCACTCCGGGCGGATCTAGCAATCAGCCCCAGCATTTT | CASTPGGSSNQPQHF
. | 15 | TRBJ1-4 | TRBV6-1 | TRBD1 | TGTGCCAGCAGTGCAAGGGACAGGGGTTTTGAAAAACTGTTTTTT | CASSARDRGFEKLFF
. | 15 | TRBJ2-5 | TRBV7-6 | . | TGTGCCAGCAGCTTAGGGATAGCTCAGAGGGAGACCCAGTACTTC | CASSLGIAQRETQYF
few | 16 | TRBJ1-5 | TRBV6-1 | TRBD1 | TGTGCCAGCAGTGGGACCGGACAGGGGGCAGGACAGCCCCAGCATTTT | CASSGTGQGAGQPQHF
. | 16 | TRBJ2-1 | TRBV7-2 | TRBD2 | TGTGCCAGCAGCTTAGCAGCGGGGGGTACCTACAATGAGCAGTTCTTC | CASSLAAGGTYNEQFF
. | 19 | TRBJ1-2 | TRBV6-1 | . | TGTGCCAGCAGTGGGACTCCACCCCCCCTCGGCCCTGAGAACTATGGCTACACCTTC | CASSGTPPPLGPENYGYTF
. | 17 | TRBJ1-4 | TRBV4-1 | TRBD1 | TGCGCCAGCAGCCAGCACTATGGACAGGGGGCTAATGAAAAACTGTTTTTT | CASSQHYGQGANEKLFF
. | 17 | TRBJ2-1 | TRBV27 | TRBD1 | TGTGCCAGCAGTTCACAGCCCGGGACAGGGGCTTACAATGAGCAGTTCTTC | CASSSQPGTGAYNEQFF
. | 17 | TRBJ2-1 | TRBV27 | . | TGTGCCAGCAGCCTAGTCGCAGGGGGGTCTACCTACAATGAGCAGTTCTTC | CASSLVAGGSTYNEQFF
. | 19 | TRBJ1-5 | TRBV4-1 | . | TGCGCCAGCAGCCAGGCCGGATTCAGGGCGATCTCTAGCAATCAGCCCCAGCATTTT | CASSQAGFRAISSNQPQHF
. | 14 | TRBJ2-5 | TRBV13 | . | TGTGCCAGCAGGAGGCGGAAATCACAAGAGACCCAGTACTTC | CASRRRKSQETQYF
. | 16 | TRBJ1-2 | TRBV19 | TRBD1 | TGTGCCAGTAACCTTAACCGGGACAGGGAGGGCTATGGCTACACCTTC | CASNLNRDREGYGYTF
. | 16 | TRBJ2-5 | TRBV23-1 | . | TGCGCCAGCAACCTCTCCCCAAGGGGGGGGCAAGAGACCCAGTACTTC | CASNLSPRGGQETQYF
few | 13 | TRBJ2-3 | TRBV6-1 | TRBD2 | TGTGCCACTGGGCTGGGGGGGGCAGATACGCAGTATTTT | CATGLGGADTQYF
. | 12 | TRBJ1-5 | TRBV2 | . | TGTGCCAGCAGTGAGATTGTCCAGCCCCAGCATTTT | CASSEIVQPQHF
once | 15 | TRBJ2-5 | TRBV4-1 | . | TGCGCCAGCAGAGAGATCCTAGGCCAAGAGGAGACCCAGTACTTC | CASREILGQEETQYF
. | 13 | TRBJ2-2 | TRBV5-1 | . | TGCGCCAGCAGCTCGGAAGGGTCCGGGGAGCTGTTTTTT | CASSSEGSGELFF